A selection of T cell receptor beta chains follows, all from one sample in a study of post-analysis software for immune sequencing data. TCRdb re-called the PCR reads with MiXCR, one entry per CDR3 protein. The sample has fewer than 850,000 distinct CDR3 sequences, roughly 30% seen once. Sequenced material: blood. The receptors derive from a girl aged 5-17 years with multiple sclerosis. The CDR3 runs from the conserved cysteine through the conserved F or W. D genes are given only for firm matches. Not every row has a clone size; where given, it reads once, few, many or a size class.

J,D,size,length,V,CDR3,DNA
TRBJ2-1,TRBD2,few,15,TRBV12-3/TRBV12-4,CASSYHGGSSGKQFF,TGTGCCAGCAGTTACCACGGGGGGTCCTCGGGGAAGCAGTTCTTC
TRBJ2-7,NA,NA,15,TRBV20-1,CSATDPGSYPPEQYF,TGCAGTGCTACTGATCCGGGTTCCTACCCACCCGAGCAGTACTTC
TRBJ2-1,NA,many,10,TRBV29-1,CSVGHNEQFF,TGCAGCGTTGGTCACAATGAGCAGTTCTTC
TRBJ2-3,TRBD2,few,14,TRBV20-1,CSVRGGSGTDTQYF,TGCAGTGTCCGGGGGGGGTCCGGCACAGATACGCAGTATTTT
TRBJ2-7,NA,NA,13,TRBV20-1,CSAPFRAYNEQYF,TGCAGTGCTCCCTTCAGAGCATACAATGAGCAGTACTTC
TRBJ2-1,TRBD1,NA,18,TRBV7-2,CASSLGRGPWGTGNEQFF,TGTGCCAGCAGCTTAGGCAGGGGGCCGTGGGGGACTGGCAATGAGCAGTTCTTC
TRBJ1-5,NA,NA,17,TRBV7-6,CASSLRASGRGNQPQHF,TGTGCCAGCAGCTTACGAGCCTCAGGGAGGGGCAATCAGCCCCAGCATTTT
TRBJ1-5,TRBD1,NA,15,TRBV28,CASSPQDRDNQPQHF,TGTGCCAGCAGTCCTCAGGACAGGGACAATCAGCCCCAGCATTTT
TRBJ2-5,NA,few,14,TRBV20-1,CSAFPGLGQETQYF,TGCAGTGCTTTCCCGGGACTTGGCCAAGAGACCCAGTACTTC
TRBJ2-7,TRBD1,many,14,TRBV7-2,CASSLSTGGYEQYF,TGTGCCAGCAGCTTATCAACAGGGGGCTACGAGCAGTACTTC
TRBJ2-1,NA,many,12,TRBV29-1,CSAEGQSNEQFF,TGCAGCGCTGAAGGACAGAGCAATGAGCAGTTCTTC
TRBJ2-7,NA,NA,13,TRBV28,CASELLGGNEQYF,TGTGCCAGCGAGCTCCTCGGGGGCAACGAGCAGTACTTC
TRBJ1-1,NA,few,12,TRBV5-4,CASSSDSTEAFF,TGTGCCAGCAGCTCGGATAGCACTGAAGCTTTCTTT
TRBJ2-5,NA,many,12,TRBV6-6,CASRPSGETQYF,TGTGCCAGCAGGCCTTCGGGGGAGACCCAGTACTTC
TRBJ2-7,TRBD2,NA,16,TRBV5-1,CASSGLAGGGSYEQYF,TGCGCCAGCAGCGGACTAGCGGGAGGGGGGTCCTACGAGCAGTACTTC
TRBJ1-1,NA,NA,11,TRBV2,CASSELTEAFF,TGTGCCAGCAGTGAGCTGACTGAAGCTTTCTTT
TRBJ2-7,TRBD1,many,17,TRBV4-3,CASSPRPSGQGPYEQYF,TGCGCCAGCAGCCCAAGACCATCCGGACAGGGGCCCTACGAGCAGTACTTC
TRBJ2-1,NA,NA,15,TRBV2,CASSEPSPKRREQFF,TGTGCCAGCAGTGAACCGAGCCCGAAAAGGCGTGAGCAGTTCTTC
TRBJ2-1,TRBD2,NA,16,TRBV20-1,CSVAQGLAATDNEQFF,TGCAGTGTGGCCCAGGGACTAGCGGCGACTGACAATGAGCAGTTCTTC
TRBJ2-7,NA,NA,12,TRBV6-1,CASSRGGFEQYF,TGTGCCAGCAGCAGGGGTGGTTTCGAGCAGTACTTC
TRBJ2-7,NA,NA,14,TRBV6-2/TRBV6-3,CASRTGTIQETRYF,TGTGCCAGCAGGACCGGGACAATACAAGAGACCCGGTACTTC
TRBJ1-2,NA,NA,16,TRBV5-4,CASSFPGQKTLFGYTF,TGTGCCAGCAGCTTCCCGGGACAAAAGACGCTATTTGGCTACACCTTC
TRBJ1-2,NA,once,15,TRBV5-1,CASSYGGGPTYGYTF,TGCGCCAGCAGCTACGGAGGTGGCCCGACCTATGGCTACACCTTC
TRBJ2-7,TRBD2,few,15,TRBV7-2,CASSHGTSDSYEQYF,TGTGCCAGCAGCCACGGGACTAGCGACTCCTACGAGCAGTACTTC
TRBJ2-3,TRBD2,NA,18,TRBV7-2,CASSSPRGGTRMGVTQYF,TGTGCCAGCAGCTCCCCCCGGGGGGGGACAAGGATGGGGGTTACGCAGTATTTT
TRBJ1-6,TRBD1,NA,15,TRBV6-6,CASIQGGVGNSPLHF,TGTGCCAGCATCCAGGGGGGAGTAGGAAATTCACCCCTCCACTTT
TRBJ1-2,NA,few,11,TRBV24-1,CATSDVYGYTF,TGTGCCACCAGTGATGTCTATGGCTACACCTTC